The present entry profiles one T cell receptor beta chain with its context. Antigen specificity is unknown. This record comes from a study of T cells in Graves' hyperthyroidism and ophthalmopathy. Points from the study as a whole: Using 13 V-J features, a model discriminated ophthalmopathy from stable hyperthyroidism. Among thyroid clonotypes expanded above 0.001, most also appeared in blood.

Amplification of TCR beta CDR3 regions was performed using RNA transcripts as template. The HTBI set primed first-round TCR CDR3 RT-PCR. TCRdb recomputed calls from the multiplex PCR reads with MiXCR, one row per CDR3 protein. This table has about 640,000 distinct CDR3 sequences, around 20% appearing once. Looked up from germline, CDR1 is DFQATT and CDR2 is SNEGSKA (reference sequence). The CDR3 is made up of 15 amino acids. Trimming removed 2 bases from V and 8 bases from J, with 19 bases in between. The gene calls are TRBV20-1 and TRBJ2-1; D may match TRBD1 or TRBD2 (5 bases each). The sample was blood. This receptor was identified in a man younger than 40 with Graves' ophthalmopathy. In nucleotides, the CDR3 is TGCAGTGCTAGACGTCCACCAGGCAGGGACCATGAGCAGTTCTTC. Translating it yields CSARRPPGRDHEQFF.